These 22 T cell receptor beta chains were all obtained from the same sample, sequenced in a study of T cells expressing NK-cell markers. TCRdb derives one entry per CDR3 protein from the 5' RACE reads, leaving out DNA. The sample totals 550,000 or so distinct CDR3 sequences; its top ten clones hold approximately 4%. Sequenced input: blood T cells: a sorted CD56 or NKG2C T cell subset, CD4+ or CD8+ T cells, or bulk PBMC T cells (not recorded which). Receptors originate from a man younger than 35 in good health.

This rearrangement joins TRBV29-1 to TRBJ1-2; TCRdb proposes TRBD1, but this gene call is untestable without DNA. Germline V gene lookup returns CDR1 SQVTM and CDR2 ANQGSEA. This CDR3 is 14 amino acids long. The CDR3 reads CSDSRTGINYGYTF.

The rearrangement links TRBV7-2 to TRBJ1-3; the D call of TRBD1 rests on TCRdb alone, since no DNA is present to check it. The germline gives CDR1 SGHTA, CDR2 FQGNSA. This CDR3 contains 16 residues. This CDR3 is CASSLGPGTSGNTIYF.

This chain uses TRBV5-1 with TRBJ2-5; TCRdb outputs TRBD1, but without DNA this stays unchecked. The V gene's germline CDR1 is SGHRS and CDR2 YFSETQ. The CDR3 contains 14 residues. CDR3 sequence reads: CASSPGTPRETQYF.

This sequence joins TRBV11-3 and TRBJ2-1; TCRdb indicates TRBD1, and absent DNA this call remains unverified. There are 12 residues in the CDR3. Germline V CDR1 and CDR2: SGHNT, YENEEA. The chain's CDR3 is CASSPPGGAKFF. Full variable domain (missing parts from reference TRBV11-3 and TRBJ2-1): EAGVVQSPRYKIIEKKQPVAFWCNPISGHNTLYWYLQNLGQGPELLIRYENEEAVDDSQLPKDRFSAERLKGVDSTLKIQPAELGDSAVYLCASSPPGGAKFFGPGTRLTVL.

The rearrangement uses TRBV9 and TRBJ2-7; TCRdb designates TRBD1, a call that cannot be tested without DNA. CDR1 SGDLS and CDR2 YYNGEE come from the germline V gene. This CDR3 contains 15 residues. CDR3 loop: CASSAQGGPSYEQYF.

The chain is built from TRBV29-1 and TRBJ2-2; the D call from TCRdb, TRBD1, cannot be confirmed without DNA. The CDR3 runs to 16 residues. The germline gives CDR1 SQVTM, CDR2 ANQGSEA. CDR3: CSVERSGGTYTGELFF.

V gene TRBV7-2 combines with J gene TRBJ2-5; the TRBD2 assignment by TCRdb is unverifiable without DNA. This CDR3 comprises 15 residues. CDR1 is SGHTA, CDR2 FQGNSA, per germline. The CDR3 sequence is CASSLGGLALETQYF.

The chain recombines TRBV11-2 with TRBJ2-1; lacking DNA, the TRBD1 call made by TCRdb goes unchecked. The CDR3 contains 14 residues. The germline CDR1 and CDR2 sequences are SGHAT and FQNNGV. The CDR3 protein is CASSLKPVYNEQFF.

The chain recombines TRBV7-8 with TRBJ2-1; TCRdb proposes TRBD2, but this gene call is untestable without DNA. This CDR3 region has 13 residues. Germline values: CDR1 SGHVS, CDR2 FQNEAQ. CDR3 in amino acids: CASSLELAREQFF. The variable domain in full, completed from reference TRBV7-8 and TRBJ2-1, reads GAGVSQSPRYKVAKRGQDVALRCDPISGHVSLFWYQQALGQGPEFLTYFQNEAQLDKSGLPSDRFFAERPEGSVSTLKIQRTQQEDSAVYLCASSLELAREQFFGPGTRLTVL.

The rearrangement joins TRBV2 to TRBJ2-7; TCRdb proposes TRBD1, but this gene call is untestable without DNA. The CDR3 totals 14 residues. Looked up from germline, CDR1 is SNHLY and CDR2 is FYNNEI. The CDR3 sequence is CASSEQGDNYEQYF.

The CDR3 protein is CASSHGTSGLNTGELFF. The chain recombines TRBV6-2 or TRBV6-3 with TRBJ2-2; as DNA is missing, the TRBD2 call by TCRdb cannot be tested. The CDR3 runs to 17 residues. Per germline, CDR1 MNHEY and CDR2 SVGEGT.

The rearrangement joins TRBV5-1 to TRBJ2-1; TCRdb names TRBD2, which stays unverified in the absence of DNA. The CDR3 runs to 14 residues. Germline CDR1 reads SGHRS; CDR2 reads YFSETQ. The CDR3 protein is CASRESGTMIEQFF.

The chain employs TRBV11-3 and TRBJ2-1; there is no DNA to check the TCRdb D call of TRBD2. CDR3 length equals 18 residues. Germline V CDR1 and CDR2: SGHNT, YENEEA. The CDR3 loop is CASSSPKITSFATNEQFF.

V is TRBV24-1 and J is TRBJ2-2. Per germline, CDR1 KGHDR and CDR2 SFDVKD. The CDR3 sequence is 15 residues long. This CDR3 is CATSHTDPNTGELFF.

The chain joins TRBV28 to TRBJ2-7; TCRdb selects TRBD2, and the lack of DNA leaves this call unchecked. The CDR3 is made up of 17 amino acids. Per germline, CDR1 MDHEN and CDR2 SYDVKM. CDR3 amino acids: CASSPRKSRTGIYEQYF.

This rearrangement joins TRBV6-1 to TRBJ2-1; without DNA, the TCRdb call of TRBD2 cannot be checked. Germline CDR1 reads MNHNS; CDR2 reads SASEGT. The CDR3 covers 14 residues. Here the CDR3 reads CASRDSGEYNEQFF.

V and J are TRBV25-1 and TRBJ2-2. The CDR3 totals 14 residues. The germline V gene has CDR1 MGHDK and CDR2 SYGVNS. The CDR3: CASSLLSYTGELFF.

This rearrangement joins TRBV10-3 to TRBJ1-4; TCRdb picks TRBD1, but there is no DNA to check that call. Germline V CDR1 and CDR2: ENHRY, SYGVKD. The CDR3 loop spans 16 amino acids. CDR3 protein: CAISSSSGTGDEKLFF.

V gene TRBV11-2 combines with J gene TRBJ2-1. Germline-derived CDR1 and CDR2 are SGHAT and FQNNGV. There are 14 residues in the CDR3. This chain's CDR3 is CASSLWILTNEQFF.

The V gene is TRBV5-1, the J gene TRBJ2-1; absent DNA, TCRdb's TRBD2 call cannot be checked. The V gene's germline CDR1 is SGHRS and CDR2 YFSETQ. CDR3 length equals 17 residues. The CDR3: CASSSGPNRGSYNEQFF.

This rearrangement joins TRBV28 to TRBJ2-5; no DNA is available, so the TRBD2 call from TCRdb remains unchecked. Per germline, CDR1 MDHEN and CDR2 SYDVKM. CDR3 length equals 15 residues. The CDR3 spells CASTSTSGMRETQYF.

This chain uses TRBV5-5 with TRBJ2-7. Germline loops: CDR1 SGHKS, CDR2 YYEKEE (reference sequence). This CDR3 is 14 amino acids long. This CDR3 is CASSSRTEPYEQYF. Filled out from reference TRBV5-5 and TRBJ2-7, the complete variable domain reads DAGVTQSPTHLIKTRGQQVTLRCSPISGHKSVSWYQQVLGQGPQFIFQYYEKEERGRGNFPDRFSARQFPNYSSELNVNALLLGDSALYLCASSSRTEPYEQYFGPGTRLTVT.